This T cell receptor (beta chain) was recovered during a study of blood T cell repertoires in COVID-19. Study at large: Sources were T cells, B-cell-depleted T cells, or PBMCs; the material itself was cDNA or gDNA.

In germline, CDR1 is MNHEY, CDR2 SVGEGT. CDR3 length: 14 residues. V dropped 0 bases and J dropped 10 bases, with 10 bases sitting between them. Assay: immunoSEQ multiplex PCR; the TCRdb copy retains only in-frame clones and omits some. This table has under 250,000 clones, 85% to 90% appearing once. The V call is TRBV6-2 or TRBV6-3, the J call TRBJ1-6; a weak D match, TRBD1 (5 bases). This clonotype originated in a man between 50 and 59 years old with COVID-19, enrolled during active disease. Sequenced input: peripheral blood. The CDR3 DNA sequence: TGTGCCAGCAGTTACTCGACAGCCGTGTCACCCCTCCACTTT. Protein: CASSYSTAVSPLHF.